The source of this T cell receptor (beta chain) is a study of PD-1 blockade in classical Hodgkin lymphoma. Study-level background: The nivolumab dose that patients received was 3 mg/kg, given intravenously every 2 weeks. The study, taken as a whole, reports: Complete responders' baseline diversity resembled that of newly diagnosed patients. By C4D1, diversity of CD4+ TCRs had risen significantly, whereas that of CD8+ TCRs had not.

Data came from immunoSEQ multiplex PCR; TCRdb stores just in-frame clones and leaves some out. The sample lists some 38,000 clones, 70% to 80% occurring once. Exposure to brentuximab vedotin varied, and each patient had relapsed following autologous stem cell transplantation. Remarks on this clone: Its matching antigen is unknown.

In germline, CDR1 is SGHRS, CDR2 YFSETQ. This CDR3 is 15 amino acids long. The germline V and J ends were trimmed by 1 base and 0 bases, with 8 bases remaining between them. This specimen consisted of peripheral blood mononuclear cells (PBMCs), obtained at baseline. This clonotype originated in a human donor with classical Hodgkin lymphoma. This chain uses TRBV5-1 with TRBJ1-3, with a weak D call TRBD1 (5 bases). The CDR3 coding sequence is TGCGCCAGCAGCTTGCGACAGAACTCTGGAAACACCATATATTTT. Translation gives CASSLRQNSGNTIYF.